This T cell receptor (beta chain) was profiled in a study of shared clonotypes between healthy human individuals. Turning to the study itself: Researchers assigned three CD4 naive, three CD4 memory, two CD8 naive and one CD8 memory plate to each donor.

This clone was picked up one time. Its antigen remains unknown. Regarding the study as a whole: Non-shared clonotypes had lower generation probabilities than clonotypes shared by all four sorted-subset donors. Large depth notwithstanding, sorted-subset sequencing proved incomplete by rarefaction.

In the original analysis: In the immunoSEQ data, sequences were junction-only and lacked quality scores, so filtering differed. The data were produced by immunoSEQ multiplex PCR, yet TCRdb's version contains in-frame clones alone and is incomplete. V, J and clone size are taken as reported in that table, and D and trimming were inferred from the DNA itself. The sample has 2 million to 2.5 million clones, about nine tenths seen once; the top ten hold 0.3% to 0.45%. This clonotype was sampled from a man younger than 35 in good health. Some clones in this sample may be carry-over from other donors' samples. The source material was naive CD4+ T cells from PBMCs. Stated subset: CD45RA+ positively selected.

The CDR3 DNA follows: TGTGCCAGCAGCACCGGGACAGGGCGTGAAAAACTGTTTTTT. Amino acid sequence: CASSTGTGREKLFF. The chain employs TRBV5-5 and TRBJ1-4, with 9 bases that match TRBD1. The CDR3 is 14 residues long. Germline CDR1 reads SGHKS; CDR2 reads YYEKEE (reference sequence). J gave up 7 bases and V 4 bases, and 5 bases lay outside the gene matches.